This T cell receptor (beta chain) was identified during a study of a mutant IDH1 vaccine in newly diagnosed glioma. Repertoires were generated with immunoSEQ multiplex PCR, while TCRdb's copy carries only in-frame clones and drops some. The table shows about 48,000 clones, with under 85% occurring only once. Specified time point: week 35, safety follow-up. A single vaccine dose contained 300 ug of mutant IDH1 20-mer peptide, and topical imiquimod was used with it. Note on this clone: Antigen specificity is unknown.

This CDR3 comprises 15 residues. V trimming: 2 bases; J trimming: 8 bases; junction bases outside the gene matches: 10. Germline V gene data show CDR1 as SGHDT and CDR2 as YYEEEE. The starting material was PBMCs, obtained from a glioma patient whose treatment included an IDH1 peptide vaccine. This sequence originates from a man aged 40-55 years with glioma. This chain uses TRBV5-6 with TRBJ1-2, with 9 bases aligning to TRBD1. The CDR3 DNA reads TGTGCCAGCAGCTTTCTGTCGGGACAGGGAAGCGGCTACACCTTC. Its translation: CASSFLSGQGSGYTF.